The rows below give T cell receptor beta chains drawn from one sample of a study of regulatory T cells in long-lasting Graves disease. MiXCR, applied by TCRdb to the multiplex PCR reads, yields one record per CDR3 protein. The sample has about 540,000 distinct CDR3 sequences, roughly 13% seen once. These sequences were also reported in another study, on T cells in Graves' hyperthyroidism and ophthalmopathy.

The sequences come from peripheral blood mononuclear cells (PBMCs), collected at new diagnosis, from a patient treated with antithyroid drugs. The receptors shown here come from a man aged 25-45 years with Graves disease. CDR3s include the opening cysteine and the closing phenylalanine or tryptophan. The order of the fields is V gene, J gene, clone size, CDR3 protein. Rows give clone size only sometimes, using once, few, many, or a class for an expanded clone.

TRBV5-4	TRBJ2-3	.	CASSLGRSVTDTQYF
TRBV20-1	TRBJ1-4	.	CSAGTGEGEKLFF
TRBV29-1	TRBJ1-5	many	CSVRLGNQPQHF
TRBV5-1	TRBJ1-1	many	CASSNNDRGLEAFF
TRBV5-1	TRBJ1-1	many	CASSLVGSDTEAFF
TRBV5-1	TRBJ2-7	many	CASRLEGFLTYEQYF
TRBV20-1	TRBJ1-5	few	CSARDTQGSQPQHF
TRBV3-1	TRBJ2-1	few	CASSRRTSGAYNEQFF
TRBV6-1	TRBJ2-1	many	CASSARHLTSTREQFF
TRBV5-1	TRBJ2-2	many	CASSVRIGYLANTGELFF
TRBV20-1	TRBJ2-5	many	CSAAGTSGPQETQYF
TRBV28	TRBJ1-5	many	CASSPGTADNQPQHF
TRBV7-7	TRBJ2-1	many	CASSLVWGLGNEQFF
TRBV6-1	TRBJ1-3	.	CASSGFRTGRNTIYF
TRBV28	TRBJ2-2	many	CASTDWGTSGRGPLTGELFF
TRBV6-1	TRBJ1-6	few	CASSERLTYNSPLHF
TRBV2	TRBJ2-7	many	CAGGRVGPYEQYF
TRBV5-1	TRBJ2-2	.	CASSLVRGDGELFF
TRBV7-9	TRBJ2-5	many	CASSLDSGETQYF
TRBV5-1	TRBJ2-7	many	CASSSTVGFGEQYF
TRBV9	TRBJ2-1	.	CASSVAVGQVINEQFF
TRBV24-1	TRBJ2-1	many	CATSGPRRNEQFF
TRBV2	TRBJ2-5	many	CASNRGARETQYF
TRBV12-3/TRBV12-4	TRBJ2-7	many	CASSSGTSAYEQYF
TRBV5-6	TRBJ1-3	.	CATAQWGSGNTIYF
TRBV5-1	TRBJ1-1	many	CASSPGTGTAEAFF
TRBV20-1	TRBJ2-7	.	CSAYEGGGRVYEQYF
TRBV2	TRBJ1-1	many	CATALEDTEAFF
TRBV24-1	TRBJ2-1	many	CATSDFDHSYNEQFF
TRBV4-1	TRBJ2-5	.	CASSQDAGQGGETQYF
TRBV3-1	TRBJ2-1	.	CASSQEKLVGNEQFF
TRBV7-8	.	many	CASSRGRATETQYF
TRBV20-1	TRBJ1-6	few	CSAPKGTGSNSPLHF
TRBV12-3/TRBV12-4	TRBJ1-2	many	CASSPRYRVYYGYTF
TRBV29-1	TRBJ2-3	many	CSVRRASTDTQYF
TRBV5-5	TRBJ2-1	many	CASSPFGNEQFF